Below are 30 T cell receptor beta chains sequenced from a single sample in a study of blood T cell repertoires in COVID-19. Here immunoSEQ multiplex PCR was the method, and the copy in TCRdb shows in-frame clones only, minus some. The repertoire holds 150,000 to 200,000 clones, with 70% to 85% as singletons. The specimen was peripheral blood. These receptors all come from an elderly woman with acute or convalescent COVID-19.

This clone appeared a few times. The chain has TRBV5-1 and TRBJ1-1; 11 bases align to TRBD1. With 2 bases clipped from V and 0 bases from J, the junction kept 9 bases outside the gene matches. Germline CDR1 is SGHRS and CDR2 is YFSETQ. The CDR3 extends over 18 amino acids. The CDR3 sequence is CASSFWTGGRRLNTEAFF. The CDR3 DNA sequence: TGCGCCAGCAGCTTCTGGACAGGGGGCCGCCGATTGAACACTGAAGCTTTCTTT.

This clone was observed a single time. The chain carries TRBV18 and TRBJ2-5; D is ambiguous. The CDR3 has 14 residues. Looked up from germline, CDR1 is KGHSH and CDR2 is LQKENI. The V end was cut by 2 bases, the J end by 2 bases, with 9 bases between. As DNA, the CDR3 is TGTGCCAGCTCACCAAACGCTATTCAAGAGACCCAGTACTTC. This sequence encodes CASSPNAIQETQYF.

This clone was recorded once. V is TRBV9 and J is TRBJ1-3; D is unclear. Deletions cut 0 bases from V and 2 bases from J, with 6 bases between. Germline-derived CDR1 and CDR2 are SGDLS and YYNGEE. The CDR3 spans 14 residues. The CDR3 spells CASSVAPTGNTIYF. CDR3 nucleotides: TGTGCCAGCAGCGTAGCTCCTACTGGAAACACCATATATTTT.

The rearrangement uses TRBV18 and TRBJ2-1; D may be TRBD2 (5 bases). This CDR3 comprises 14 residues. V lost 3 bases and J lost 6, with 12 bases in between. The germline gives CDR1 KGHSH, CDR2 LQKENI. The CDR3, as DNA: TGTGCCAGCTCACCGGGATTAAGCGGCAATGAGCAGTTCTTC. It specifies CASSPGLSGNEQFF.

The chain combines TRBV5-4 with TRBJ1-3; 7 nucleotides match TRBD1. The germline V gene encodes CDR1 SGHNT and CDR2 YYREEE (reference sequence). Trimming at V came to 3 bases and at J to 1 base, leaving 7 bases not matched to a gene. The CDR3 has 16 residues. DNA of the CDR3: TGTGCCAGCAGCTCGGGACAGAGATTATCTGGAAACACCATATATTTT. Translation gives CASSSGQRLSGNTIYF.

This clone was counted a single time. The same CDR3 also results from other DNA sequences found in this sample. V and J are TRBV5-1 and TRBJ1-1, with TRBD1 as a possible D gene (5 bases). Trimming removed 2 bases from V and 3 bases from J, with 8 bases in between. The length of the CDR3 is 13 residues. Germline loops: CDR1 SGHRS, CDR2 YFSETQ. The CDR3 DNA reads TGCGCCAGCAGCTTTGACAGAGACACTGAAGCTTTCTTT. Its protein product is CASSFDRDTEAFF.

This chain links TRBV20-1 with TRBJ1-1; TRBD1 matches 8 bases. This CDR3 is 12 amino acids long. The germline V gene encodes CDR1 DFQATT and CDR2 SNEGSKA (reference sequence). Germline trimming cut 4 bases from V and 7 bases from J; bases unmatched to any gene: 5. In DNA, the CDR3 is TGCAGTGCTACTGACAGGGGAGTTGAAGCTTTCTTT. It translates to CSATDRGVEAFF.

V gene TRBV5-6 combines with J gene TRBJ2-1; 7 bases agree with TRBD1. V shed 0 bases, J shed 7 bases, and the junction held 13 bases outside the gene matches. CDR1 SGHDT and CDR2 YYEEEE come from the germline V gene. The CDR3 covers 17 residues. CDR3 in DNA: TGTGCCAGCAGCTTGGCGTCTCTTCGACAGGGAAAGAATGAGCAGTTCTTC. Protein product: CASSLASLRQGKNEQFF.

The V gene is TRBV6-1, the J gene TRBJ1-5; perhaps TRBD1 as D (6 bases). CDR3 size: 16 residues. V was clipped by 1 base and J by 5 bases, with 15 bases between them. From germline, CDR1 is MNHNS and CDR2 SASEGT. The CDR3 DNA reads TGTGCCAGCAGTGAAGTTCTGGGGGCGGGAGATCAGCCCCAGCATTTT. Residues: CASSEVLGAGDQPQHF.

The chain employs TRBV27 and TRBJ2-1; no clear D gene. The CDR3 extends over 13 amino acids. Trimming pared 3 bases from V and 2 bases from J, leaving 5 bases between. Germline CDR1 and CDR2: MNHEY and SMNVEV (reference sequence). CDR3 protein: CASSFRAYNEQFF. The DNA for the CDR3 is TGTGCCAGCAGTTTTCGGGCCTACAATGAGCAGTTCTTC.

The chain uses TRBV5-1 and TRBJ2-6; TRBD2 might be the D (6 bases). The V gene lost 7 bases and the J gene lost 1 base, with 12 bases spanning the gap. The germline CDR1 and CDR2 sequences are SGHRS and YFSETQ. This CDR3 is built from 15 residues. The CDR3 region is CASEEGWSGANVLTF. The CDR3 region has the DNA TGCGCCAGCGAGGAGGGCTGGTCTGGGGCCAACGTCCTGACTTTC.

The J gene is TRBJ2-1, the V gene TRBV5-1, with 11 bases that match TRBD2. CDR1 and CDR2 from the germline V gene are SGHRS and YFSETQ. Trimming removed 7 bases from V and 4 bases from J; junction bases left unmatched: 4. There are 14 residues in the CDR3. Here the CDR3 reads CASLPSGGYNEQFF. CDR3 bases: TGCGCCAGCCTACCTAGCGGGGGGTACAATGAGCAGTTCTTC.

This clone was counted a single time. The rearrangement joins TRBV9 to TRBJ2-7; the match to TRBD1 covers 8 bases. The CDR3 spans 12 residues. After removal of 1 base from V and 6 bases from J, the junction contained 0 bases not matched to a gene. CDR1 is SGDLS and CDR2 is YYNGEE in the germline V gene. Here the CDR3 DNA reads TGTGCCAGCAGCGTAACAGGGGGCGAGCAGTACTTC. The encoded protein is CASSVTGGEQYF.

This chain connects TRBV6-5 to TRBJ2-3, with TRBD2 as a possible D gene (5 bases). The CDR3 totals 14 residues. V was cut by 6 bases and J by 7 bases, with 17 bases left in between. CDR1 and CDR2 from the germline V gene are MNHEY and SVGAGI. Written as DNA, the CDR3 is TGTGCCAGCAGCCCGGACTCGTCCGGAAATACGCAGTATTTT. Its protein product is CASSPDSSGNTQYF.

The chain uses TRBV27 and TRBJ1-4; 12 bases align to TRBD1. Germline assignment: CDR1 MNHEY and CDR2 SMNVEV (reference sequence). Trimming at V came to 5 bases and at J to 0 bases, leaving 1 base not matched to a gene. This CDR3 has 16 amino acids. This chain's CDR3 is CASSGTGGTTNEKLFF. The CDR3 bases are TGTGCCAGCAGTGGGACAGGGGGCACAACTAATGAAAAACTGTTTTTT.

The chain is built from TRBV6-6 and TRBJ1-2; 7 bases map to TRBD1. J was trimmed by 3 bases and V by 10 bases; bases with no gene match: 5. The CDR3 runs 12 residues. Germline CDR1 and CDR2: MNHNY and SVGAGI (reference sequence). The CDR3 DNA follows: TGTGCCACGTCGGGACAGCACTATGGCTACACCTTC. The encoded protein is CATSGQHYGYTF.

V and J are TRBV28 and TRBJ1-1; 10 bases map to TRBD1. CDR3 length equals 16 residues. Germline lookup yields CDR1 MDHEN and CDR2 SYDVKM. V was clipped by 5 bases and J by 11 bases; unmatched bases: 17. This chain's CDR3 is CASSTTGSGQGSYAFF. The DNA of the CDR3 is TGTGCCAGCAGTACCACCGGATCGGGACAGGGGTCCTACGCTTTCTTT.

This rearrangement joins TRBV5-4 to TRBJ2-3; D is ambiguous. This CDR3 region has 15 residues. Trimming pared 5 bases from V and 0 bases from J, leaving 13 bases between. The germline CDR1 and CDR2 sequences are SGHNT and YYREEE (reference sequence). The CDR3 DNA is TGTGCCAGCAGATACTTAGAAGCTAGCACAGATACGCAGTATTTT. This sequence encodes CASRYLEASTDTQYF.

V gene TRBV7-2 combines with J gene TRBJ2-5; 7 bases align to TRBD2. V shed 5 bases and J 6 bases; nucleotides not matched to a gene: 3. Germline CDR1 and CDR2: SGHTA and FQGNSA. The CDR3 is 12 amino acids. The CDR3 nucleotides read TGTGCCAGCAGCCCCGGGGGGAAGACCCAGTACTTC. The encoded protein is CASSPGGKTQYF.

The rearrangement links TRBV6-5 to TRBJ1-2, with D possibly matching TRBD1 (5 bases). Per the germline V gene, CDR1 is MNHEY and CDR2 is SVGAGI. The CDR3 totals 12 residues. V lost 6 bases to trimming and J lost 4 bases, with 9 bases between them. The CDR3 DNA reads TGTGCCAGCAGCGACAGCCTCTATGGCTACACCTTC. It yields the protein CASSDSLYGYTF.

This chain joins TRBV7-8 and TRBJ1-3, with a tentative D call TRBD1 (5 bases). V was pared by 5 bases and J by 4 bases, with 18 bases between. The germline gives CDR1 SGHVS, CDR2 FQNEAQ. The length of the CDR3 is 16 residues. The CDR3 protein is CASSLGRQYGGNTIYF. DNA of the CDR3: TGTGCCAGCAGCCTGGGGCGGCAGTACGGAGGAAACACCATATATTTT. The full variable domain, in which reference TRBV7-8 and TRBJ1-3 provide the parts outside the CDR3, is GAGVSQSPRYKVAKRGQDVALRCDPISGHVSLFWYQQALGQGPEFLTYFQNEAQLDKSGLPSDRFFAERPEGSVSTLKIQRTQQEDSAVYLCASSLGRQYGGNTIYFGEGSWLTVV.

The genes are TRBV5-6 and TRBJ1-1; no clear D gene. This CDR3 region has 14 residues. The ends were cut back, 3 bases at V and 1 base at J, with 10 bases in the middle. From germline, CDR1 is SGHDT and CDR2 YYEEEE. DNA for the CDR3: TGTGCCAGCAGCTATATTAGCAGGAACACTGAAGCTTTCTTT. Amino acid sequence: CASSYISRNTEAFF.

The V call is TRBV10-1, the J call TRBJ2-3, with D possibly being TRBD2 (5 bases). The CDR3 totals 16 residues. The V end lost 3 bases, the J end lost 7 bases, and 20 bases lay between the germline ends. Germline V gene lookup returns CDR1 WNHNN and CDR2 SYGVQD (reference sequence). This CDR3 reads CASSESGLIATNTQYF. Here the CDR3 DNA reads TGCGCCAGCAGTGAATCTGGACTCATAGCTACGAATACGCAGTATTTT.

This sequence joins TRBV19 and TRBJ2-2; 10 nucleotides agree with TRBD1. CDR3 length: 15 residues. V shed 4 bases, J shed 4 bases, and the junction held 3 bases outside the gene matches. The germline V gene encodes CDR1 LNHDA and CDR2 SQIVND (reference sequence). The CDR3 spells CASSTDRGPTGELFF. The CDR3 coding sequence is TGTGCCAGTAGTACCGACAGGGGGCCCACCGGGGAGCTGTTTTTT.

V is TRBV6-5 and J is TRBJ1-2; TRBD1 is a possible D gene (6 bases). This CDR3 is 14 amino acids long. Trimming removed 5 bases at V and 0 bases at J, with 10 bases between. Germline CDR1 and CDR2: MNHEY and SVGAGI. CDR3 coding DNA: TGTGCCAGCAGTCCCCGGGACACTAACTATGGCTACACCTTC. Amino acids: CASSPRDTNYGYTF.

The CDR3 bases are TGTGCCAGCAGCGTAGGTGACAACTCCTACGAGCAGTACTTC. It translates to CASSVGDNSYEQYF. The chain uses TRBV9 and TRBJ2-7; no reliable D call. The ends were cut back, 0 bases at V and 0 bases at J, with 7 bases in the middle. The CDR3 covers 14 residues. Germline V CDR1 and CDR2: SGDLS, YYNGEE.

This chain connects TRBV7-9 to TRBJ2-2, with TRBD1 as a possible D gene (6 bases). The V end lost 6 bases, the J end lost 1 base, and 12 bases lay between the germline ends. Germline CDR1 SEHNR, CDR2 FQNEAQ (reference sequence). The CDR3 has 15 residues. The CDR3 DNA reads as TGTGCCAGCAGTAACAGGGAAAAGAACACCGGGGAGCTGTTTTTT. Its translation is CASSNREKNTGELFF.

The J gene is TRBJ2-7, the V gene TRBV29-1; no clear D gene. CDR3 length: 13 residues. The V end lost 7 bases, the J end lost 0 bases, and 13 bases lay between the germline ends. CDR1 SQVTM and CDR2 ANQGSEA come from the germline V gene. The CDR3 protein is CSAFGGSSYEQYF. Written as DNA, the CDR3 is TGCAGCGCTTTCGGCGGCAGCTCCTACGAGCAGTACTTC.

This clone was found a few times. The chain employs TRBV6-5 and TRBJ1-4; D is undetermined. The CDR3 runs 12 residues. V lost 6 bases and J lost 8, with 10 bases in between. Germline lookup yields CDR1 MNHEY and CDR2 SVGAGI. Here the CDR3 DNA reads TGTGCCAGCAGGAGAAGCGGAGAAAAACTGTTTTTT. It yields the protein CASRRSGEKLFF.

The genes are TRBV7-8 and TRBJ1-2; possibly TRBD1 for D (5 bases). Germline V CDR1 and CDR2: SGHVS, FQNEAQ. CDR3 length: 16 residues. Trimming removed 4 bases from V and 7 bases from J, with 22 bases in between. CDR3 region: CASSSPGGDPGIGYTF. DNA of the CDR3: TGTGCCAGCAGCTCTCCCGGGGGGGACCCTGGGATTGGCTACACCTTC.